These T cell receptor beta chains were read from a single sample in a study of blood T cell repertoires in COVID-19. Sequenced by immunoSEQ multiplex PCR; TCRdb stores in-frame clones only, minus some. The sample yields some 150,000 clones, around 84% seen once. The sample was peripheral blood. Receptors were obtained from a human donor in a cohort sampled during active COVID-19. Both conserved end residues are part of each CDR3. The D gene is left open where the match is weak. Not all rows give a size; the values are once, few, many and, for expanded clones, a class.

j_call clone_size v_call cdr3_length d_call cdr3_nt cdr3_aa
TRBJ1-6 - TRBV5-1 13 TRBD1 TGCGCCAGCAGCCAGCCAGACAGGGGTCCCCTCCACTTT CASSQPDRGPLHF
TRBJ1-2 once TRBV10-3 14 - TGTGCCATCAGTGACAGGGCGATGAACTATGGCTACACCTTC CAISDRAMNYGYTF
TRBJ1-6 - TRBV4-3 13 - TGCGCCAGCAGCCAGACAGAAAATTCACCCCTCCACTTT CASSQTENSPLHF
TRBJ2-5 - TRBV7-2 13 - TGTGCCAGCAGCTTGAGGATACGGGAGACCCAGTACTTC CASSLRIRETQYF
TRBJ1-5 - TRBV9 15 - TGTGCCAGCAGCGTAGGAGGTTATAGCAATCAGCCCCAGCATTTT CASSVGGYSNQPQHF
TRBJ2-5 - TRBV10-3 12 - TGTGCCATTGCCGAGGACCAAGAGACCCAGTACTTC CAIAEDQETQYF
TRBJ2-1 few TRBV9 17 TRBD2 TGTGCCAGCAGCGTAGGGTCAAGGACGGGGGGGCGCAATGAGCAGTTCTTC CASSVGSRTGGRNEQFF
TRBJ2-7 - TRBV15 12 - TGTGCCACCAGCAGAGATAGGGGCGAGCAGTACTTC CATSRDRGEQYF
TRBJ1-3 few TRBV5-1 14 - TGCGCCAGCAGCTTGGGAACACCAGGAAACACCATATATTTT CASSLGTPGNTIYF
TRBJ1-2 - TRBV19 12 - TGTGCCAGTAGTGCAGGGGTCTATGGCTACACCTTC CASSAGVYGYTF
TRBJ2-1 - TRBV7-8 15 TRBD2 TGTGCCAGCAGCCCAGAGCGGGGGGCGAACAATGAGCAGTTCTTC CASSPERGANNEQFF
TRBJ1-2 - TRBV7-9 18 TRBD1 TGTGCCAGCAGCTTACCGGGACAGGGGGCCAACTCTAACTATGGCTACACCTTC CASSLPGQGANSNYGYTF
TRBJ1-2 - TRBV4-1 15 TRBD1 TGCGCCAGCAGCCCCGGGACAGGGAATAACTATGGCTACACCTTC CASSPGTGNNYGYTF
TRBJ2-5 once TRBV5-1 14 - TGCGCCAGCAGCTTGGTGGCTTTAGAGGCGACCCAGTACTTC CASSLVALEATQYF
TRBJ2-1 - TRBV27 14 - TGTGCCAGCTCGGACAGAGGGACCTACAATGAGCAGTTCTTC CASSDRGTYNEQFF
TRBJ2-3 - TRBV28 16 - TGTGCCAGCAGTTTCCAGGGGCCATCTAGCACAGATACGCAGTATTTT CASSFQGPSSTDTQYF
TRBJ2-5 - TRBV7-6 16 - TGTGCCAGCAGCTTAGTGGGGACTTCAGCACAAGAGACCCAGTACTTC CASSLVGTSAQETQYF
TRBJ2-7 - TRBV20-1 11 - TGCAGTGCTAGTCCAATCAACGAGCAGTACTTC CSASPINEQYF
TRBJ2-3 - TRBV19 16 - TGTGCCAGTAGTATAATGGCAGGGCCCCCCGCAGATACGCAGTATTTT CASSIMAGPPADTQYF
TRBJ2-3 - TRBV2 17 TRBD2 TGTGCCAGCAGCGAGAGGGGGACTAGCGGGGGCACAGATACGCAGTATTTT CASSERGTSGGTDTQYF
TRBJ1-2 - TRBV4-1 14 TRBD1 TGCGCCAGCAGCCAACCGGACAGGGAGGGAGGCTACACCTTC CASSQPDREGGYTF
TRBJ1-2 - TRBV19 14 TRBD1 TGTGCCAGTAGTACCCGGGGACAGAACTATGGCTACACCTTC CASSTRGQNYGYTF
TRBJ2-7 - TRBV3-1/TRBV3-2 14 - TGTGCCAGCAGCCCGCAGACGGGCTCCTACGAGCAGTACTTC CASSPQTGSYEQYF
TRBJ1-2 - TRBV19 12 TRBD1 TGTGCCAGTAGTCCAGACAGGGTCGGCTACACCTTC CASSPDRVGYTF
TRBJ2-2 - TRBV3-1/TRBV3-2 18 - TGTGCCAGCAGCCGGCCAGGGGGGCGTAACAGGAACACCGGGGAGCTGTTTTTT CASSRPGGRNRNTGELFF
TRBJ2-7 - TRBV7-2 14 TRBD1 TGTGCCAGCAGCTTAGGCAGGGGGACAGGCGAGCAGTACTTC CASSLGRGTGEQYF
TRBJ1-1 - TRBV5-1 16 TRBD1 TGCGCCAGCAACCCGGGACAGGGTCTATTGGGCACTGAAGCTTTCTTT CASNPGQGLLGTEAFF
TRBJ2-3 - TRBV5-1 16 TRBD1 TGCGCCAGCAGCTCCTGGACAGGGGGCCCCACAGATACGCAGTATTTT CASSSWTGGPTDTQYF
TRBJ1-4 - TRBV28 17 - TGTGCCAGCAGGTCCTCCTGGACGGGAGCAACTAATGAAAAACTGTTTTTT CASRSSWTGATNEKLFF
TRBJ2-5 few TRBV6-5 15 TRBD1 TGTGCCAGCACCCGGGACAGGGCTGGAGGAGAGACCCAGTACTTC CASTRDRAGGETQYF
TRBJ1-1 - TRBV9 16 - TGTGCCAGCAGCGTAGCCGTTCGGGGAGGGGGCACTGAAGCTTTCTTT CASSVAVRGGGTEAFF
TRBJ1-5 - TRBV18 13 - TGTGCCAGCTCTGTACAGGGTAATCAGCCCCAGCATTTT CASSVQGNQPQHF
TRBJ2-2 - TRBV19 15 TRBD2 TGTGCCAGTAGTATATCTCAGCGGGGAGCCGGGGAGCTGTTTTTT CASSISQRGAGELFF
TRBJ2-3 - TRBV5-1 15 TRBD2 TGCGCCAGCAGCTTACCGGGACTAGCGGCAGATACGCAGTATTTT CASSLPGLAADTQYF
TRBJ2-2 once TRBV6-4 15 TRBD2 TGTGCCAGCAGACTGACTAGCGGGGGTTCCGGGGAGCTGTTTTTT CASRLTSGGSGELFF
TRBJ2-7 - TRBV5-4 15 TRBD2 TGTGCCAGCAGCCCCGTGGGGGGGAGTACCTACGAGCAGTACTTC CASSPVGGSTYEQYF
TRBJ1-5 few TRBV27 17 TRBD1 TGTGCCAGCAGTACGGGACAGGGGTTTGCTAGCAATCAGCCCCAGCATTTT CASSTGQGFASNQPQHF
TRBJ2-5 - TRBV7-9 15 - TGTGCCAGCAGCTTAACGGAGACTTATGGGGAGACCCAGTACTTC CASSLTETYGETQYF
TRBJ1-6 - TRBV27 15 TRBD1 TGTGCCAGCAGTTTCTATGGACAGGGGAGTTCACCCCTCCACTTT CASSFYGQGSSPLHF
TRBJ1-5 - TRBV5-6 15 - TGTGCCAGCAGCTTGGTAGCATCTAGCAATCAGCCCCAGCATTTT CASSLVASSNQPQHF
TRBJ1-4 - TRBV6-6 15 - TGTGCCAGCAGTTCAGACAGGTTGGGTAATGAAAAACTGTTTTTT CASSSDRLGNEKLFF
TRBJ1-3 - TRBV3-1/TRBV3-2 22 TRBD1 TGTGCCAGCAGCCAAGCTTTTCCGGGACAGGGGGCCCTCTGGAAGCCTGGAAACACCATATATTTT CASSQAFPGQGALWKPGNTIYF